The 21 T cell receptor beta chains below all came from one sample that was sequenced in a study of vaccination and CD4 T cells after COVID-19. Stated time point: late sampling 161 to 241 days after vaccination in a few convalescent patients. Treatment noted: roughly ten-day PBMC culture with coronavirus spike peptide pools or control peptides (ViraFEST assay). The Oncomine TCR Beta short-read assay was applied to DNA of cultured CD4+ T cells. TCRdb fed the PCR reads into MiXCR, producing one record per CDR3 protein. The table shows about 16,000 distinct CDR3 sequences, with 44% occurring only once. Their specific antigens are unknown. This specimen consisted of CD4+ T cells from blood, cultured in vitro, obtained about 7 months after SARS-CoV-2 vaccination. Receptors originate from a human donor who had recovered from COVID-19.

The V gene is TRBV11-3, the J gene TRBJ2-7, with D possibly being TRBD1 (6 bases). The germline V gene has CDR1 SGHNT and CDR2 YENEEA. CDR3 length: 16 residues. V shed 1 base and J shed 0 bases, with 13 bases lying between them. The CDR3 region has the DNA TGTGCCAGCAGCTTAGGGCCCCCGGGACACTCCTACGAGCAGTACTTC. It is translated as CASSLGPPGHSYEQYF.

CDR3 sequence: CSASSGTGYGYTF. CDR3 sequence (DNA): TGCAGTGCTAGCTCCGGGACAGGTTATGGCTACACCTTC. The J gene is TRBJ1-2, the V gene TRBV20-1, with 8 positions matching TRBD1. J was trimmed by 5 bases and V by 3 bases; bases with no gene match: 5. CDR1 DFQATT and CDR2 SNEGSKA come from the germline V gene (reference sequence). This CDR3 spans 13 amino acids.

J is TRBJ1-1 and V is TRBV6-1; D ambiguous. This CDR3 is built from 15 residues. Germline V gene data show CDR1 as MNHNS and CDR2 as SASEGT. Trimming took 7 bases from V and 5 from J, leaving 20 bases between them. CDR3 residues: CASMSDVTGTTEAFF. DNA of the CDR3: TGTGCCAGCATGTCAGACGTGACCGGAACTACTGAAGCTTTCTTT.

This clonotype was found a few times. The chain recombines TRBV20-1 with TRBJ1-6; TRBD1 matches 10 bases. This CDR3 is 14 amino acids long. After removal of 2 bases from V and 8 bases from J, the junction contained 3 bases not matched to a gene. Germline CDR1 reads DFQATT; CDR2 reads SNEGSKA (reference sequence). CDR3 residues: CSARPGTGDSPLHF. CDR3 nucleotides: TGCAGTGCTAGACCCGGGACAGGGGATTCACCCCTCCACTTT.

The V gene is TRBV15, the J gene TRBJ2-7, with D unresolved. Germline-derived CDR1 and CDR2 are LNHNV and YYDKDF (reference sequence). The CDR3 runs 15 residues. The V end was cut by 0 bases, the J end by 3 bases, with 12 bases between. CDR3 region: CATSRDRPTHYEQYF. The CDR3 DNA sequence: TGTGCCACCAGCAGAGATCGGCCCACCCACTACGAGCAGTACTTC.

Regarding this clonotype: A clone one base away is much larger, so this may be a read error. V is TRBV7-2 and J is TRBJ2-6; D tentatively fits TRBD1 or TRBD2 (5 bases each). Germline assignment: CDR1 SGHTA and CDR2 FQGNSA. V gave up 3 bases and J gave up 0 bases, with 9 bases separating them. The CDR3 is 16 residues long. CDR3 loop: CASSLGVLSGANVLTF. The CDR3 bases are TGTGCCAGCAGCTTGGGGGTTCTCTCTGGGGCCAACGTCCTGACTTTC.

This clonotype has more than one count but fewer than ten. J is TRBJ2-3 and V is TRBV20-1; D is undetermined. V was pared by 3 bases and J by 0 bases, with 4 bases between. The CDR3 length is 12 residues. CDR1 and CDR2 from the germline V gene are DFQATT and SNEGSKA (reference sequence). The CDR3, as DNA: TGCAGTGCTAGGGTTAGCACAGATACGCAGTATTTT. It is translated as CSARVSTDTQYF.

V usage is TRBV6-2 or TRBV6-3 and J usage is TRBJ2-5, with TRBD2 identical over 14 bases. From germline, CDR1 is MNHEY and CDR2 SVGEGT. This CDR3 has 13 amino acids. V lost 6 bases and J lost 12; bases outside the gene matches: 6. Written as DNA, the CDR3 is TGTGCCAGCAGCCCGGGACTAGCGGGAGCAGAGTACTTC. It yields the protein CASSPGLAGAEYF.

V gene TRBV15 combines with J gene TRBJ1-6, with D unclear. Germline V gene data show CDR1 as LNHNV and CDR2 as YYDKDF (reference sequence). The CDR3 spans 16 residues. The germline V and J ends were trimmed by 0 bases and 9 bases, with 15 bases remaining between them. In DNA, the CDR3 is TGTGCCACCAGCAGAGATAGAACCATCGGTAGTTCACCCCTCCACTTT. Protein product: CATSRDRTIGSSPLHF.

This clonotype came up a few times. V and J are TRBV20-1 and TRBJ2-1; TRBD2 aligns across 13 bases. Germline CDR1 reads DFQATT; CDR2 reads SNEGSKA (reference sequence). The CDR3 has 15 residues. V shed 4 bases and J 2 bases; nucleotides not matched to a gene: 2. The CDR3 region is CSATGTSGTYNEQFF. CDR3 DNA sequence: TGCAGTGCTACCGGGACTAGCGGGACCTACAATGAGCAGTTCTTC.

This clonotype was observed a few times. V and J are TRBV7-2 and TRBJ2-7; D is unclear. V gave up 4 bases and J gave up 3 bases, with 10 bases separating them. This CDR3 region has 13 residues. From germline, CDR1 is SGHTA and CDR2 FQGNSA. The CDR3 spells CASSYDSYYEQYF. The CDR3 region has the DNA TGTGCCAGCAGCTACGATAGTTACTACGAGCAGTACTTC. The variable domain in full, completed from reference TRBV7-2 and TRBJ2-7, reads GAGVSQSPSNKVTEKGKDVELRCDPISGHTALYWYRQSLGQGLEFLIYFQGNSAPDKSGLPSDRFSAERTGGSVSTLTIQRTQQEDSAVYLCASSYDSYYEQYFGPGTRLTVT.

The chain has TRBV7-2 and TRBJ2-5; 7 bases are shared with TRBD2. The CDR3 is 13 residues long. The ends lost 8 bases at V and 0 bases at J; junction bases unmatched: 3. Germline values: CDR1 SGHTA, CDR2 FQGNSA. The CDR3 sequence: CASARGNQETQYF. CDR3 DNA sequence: TGTGCCAGCGCGCGGGGGAACCAAGAGACCCAGTACTTC. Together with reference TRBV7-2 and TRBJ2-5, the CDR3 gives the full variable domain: GAGVSQSPSNKVTEKGKDVELRCDPISGHTALYWYRQSLGQGLEFLIYFQGNSAPDKSGLPSDRFSAERTGGSVSTLTIQRTQQEDSAVYLCASARGNQETQYFGPGTRLLVL.

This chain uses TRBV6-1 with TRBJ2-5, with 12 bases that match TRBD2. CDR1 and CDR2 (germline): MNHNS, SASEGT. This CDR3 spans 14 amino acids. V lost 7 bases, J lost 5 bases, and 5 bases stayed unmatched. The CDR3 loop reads CASTSSGGGETQYF. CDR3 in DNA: TGTGCCAGCACTTCTAGCGGGGGGGGGGAGACCCAGTACTTC.

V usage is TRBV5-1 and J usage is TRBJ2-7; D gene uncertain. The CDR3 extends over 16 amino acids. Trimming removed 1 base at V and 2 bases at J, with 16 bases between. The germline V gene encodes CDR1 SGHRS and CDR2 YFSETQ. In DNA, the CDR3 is TGCGCCAGCAGCTTGAACGTTCCGGCGAGTACCTACGAGCAGTACTTC. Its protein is CASSLNVPASTYEQYF.

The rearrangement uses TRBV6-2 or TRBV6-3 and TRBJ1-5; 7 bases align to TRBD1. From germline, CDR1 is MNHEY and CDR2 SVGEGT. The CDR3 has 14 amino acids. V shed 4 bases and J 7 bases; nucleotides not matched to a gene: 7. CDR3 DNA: TGTGCCAGCAGTTTGACAGGGAGGGCGCAGCCCCAGCATTTT. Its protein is CASSLTGRAQPQHF.

CDR3 DNA: TGTGCCAGCAGCATGACAGGGAATAATTCACCCCTCCACTTT. This codes for CASSMTGNNSPLHF. The genes are TRBV12-3 or TRBV12-4 and TRBJ1-6; 7 bases are shared with TRBD1. CDR3 length: 14 residues. V trimming: 6 bases; J trimming: 5 bases; junction bases outside the gene matches: 4.

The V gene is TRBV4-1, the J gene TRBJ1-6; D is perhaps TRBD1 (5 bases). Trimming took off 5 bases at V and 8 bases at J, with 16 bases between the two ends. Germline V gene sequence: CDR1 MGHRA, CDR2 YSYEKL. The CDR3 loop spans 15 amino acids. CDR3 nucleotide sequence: TGCGCCAGCAGCACACAGGACTTCGGGGATTCACCCCTCCACTTT. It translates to CASSTQDFGDSPLHF.

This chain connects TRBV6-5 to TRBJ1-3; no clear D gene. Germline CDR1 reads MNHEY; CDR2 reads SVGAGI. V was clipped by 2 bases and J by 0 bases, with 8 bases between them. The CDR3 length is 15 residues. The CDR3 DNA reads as TGTGCCAGCAGTTACACGCAGGACTCTGGAAACACCATATATTTT. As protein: CASSYTQDSGNTIYF.

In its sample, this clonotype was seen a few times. CDR3 sequence: CSANRQGIGETQYF. The CDR3 nucleotides are TGCAGTGCCAATCGACAGGGTATAGGGGAGACCCAGTACTTC. This chain joins TRBV20-1 and TRBJ2-5; TRBD1 matches at 7 bases. Germline-derived CDR1 and CDR2 are DFQATT and SNEGSKA (reference sequence). The CDR3 consists of 14 residues. Unmatched junction bases numbered 12, after V lost 6 bases and J lost 5 bases.

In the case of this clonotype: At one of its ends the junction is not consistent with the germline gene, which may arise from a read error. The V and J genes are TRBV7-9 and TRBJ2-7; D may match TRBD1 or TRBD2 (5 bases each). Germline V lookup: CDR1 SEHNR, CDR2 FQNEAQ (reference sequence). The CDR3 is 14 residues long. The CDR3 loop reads CASTRDVEGSRPDF. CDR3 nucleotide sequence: TGTGCCAGCACCAGGGACGTTGAAGGCTCCCGGCCGGACTTC.

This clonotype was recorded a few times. CDR3 sequence: CASSDQENTEAFF. In DNA form, the CDR3 reads TGTGCCAGCAGTGATCAGGAGAACACTGAAGCTTTCTTT. The genes are TRBV6-1 and TRBJ1-1; D gene unclear. The CDR3 contains 13 residues. With 3 bases removed from V and 1 base from J, the gap between germline ends came to 6 bases. Germline values: CDR1 MNHNS, CDR2 SASEGT.